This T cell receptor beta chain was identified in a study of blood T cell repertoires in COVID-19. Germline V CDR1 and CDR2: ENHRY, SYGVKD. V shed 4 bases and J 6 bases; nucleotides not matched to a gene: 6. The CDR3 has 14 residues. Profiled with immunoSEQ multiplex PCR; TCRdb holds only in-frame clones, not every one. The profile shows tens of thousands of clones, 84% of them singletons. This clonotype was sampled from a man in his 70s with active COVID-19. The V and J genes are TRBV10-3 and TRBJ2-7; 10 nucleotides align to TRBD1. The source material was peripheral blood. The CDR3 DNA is TGTGCCATCAGTGGGACCCGGGACAGGGGCGAGCAGTACTTC. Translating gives CAISGTRDRGEQYF.